The clone carrying this T cell receptor beta chain was observed a few times. Its antigen is still unknown. The CDR3 totals 13 residues. The V and J ends lost 7 bases and 3 bases respectively, with 8 bases between them. Germline loops: CDR1 SGHRS, CDR2 YFSETQ. This record belongs to a study of Graves' ophthalmopathy and Graves' hyperthyroidism. Ophthalmopathy in the donors was of moderate-to-severe activity, with CAS ≥3, NOSPECS ≥4 and duration under 3 months. RNA served as the template for amplifying TCR beta CDR3 regions. First-round RT-PCR used HTBI primers; second-round multiplex PCR followed. TCRdb independently ran MiXCR on the multiplex PCR reads; one entry per CDR3 protein. The data show hundreds of thousands of distinct CDR3 sequences, 45% seen once. General study points: Blood contained most expanded thyroid clonotypes exceeding 0.001 frequency.

Sequenced: peripheral blood. V gene TRBV5-1 combines with J gene TRBJ2-6, with a possible D match to TRBD1 (5 bases). The sequence was collected from an adult man with Graves' ophthalmopathy. CDR3 region: CASSTGGANVLTF. DNA for the CDR3: TGCGCCAGCTCCACAGGTGGGGCCAACGTCCTGACTTTC.